These 5 T cell receptor beta chains originate from one sample sequenced in a study of cytomegalovirus exposure and HLA in healthy donors. The PCR made use of 60 Vbeta and 13 Jbeta primers. Data came from immunoSEQ multiplex PCR; TCRdb stores just in-frame clones and leaves some out. This table holds about 140,000 clones, more than 75% found once. Sequencing was performed on PBMCs. The receptors shown here come from a woman between 40 and 55 years old in good health and CMV-seronegative.

The chain couples TRBV7-9 to TRBJ2-1; tentatively, D is TRBD2 (6 bases). V was trimmed by 0 bases and J by 6 bases, leaving 6 bases between them. This CDR3 is 13 amino acids long. Germline CDR1 is SEHNR and CDR2 is FQNEAQ (reference sequence). The CDR3 nucleotides are TGTGCCAGCAGCTTAGCGCGGGGCAATGAGCAGTTCTTC. This encodes CASSLARGNEQFF.

The chain carries TRBV27 and TRBJ2-3; TRBD2 aligns across 7 bases. Germline V gene data show CDR1 as MNHEY and CDR2 as SMNVEV (reference sequence). With V trimmed by 5 bases and J by 0 bases, 8 bases remained unmatched. CDR3 length: 16 amino acids. CDR3 loop: CASSRRLATSTDTQYF. CDR3 nucleotide sequence: TGTGCCAGCAGTCGCAGACTAGCAACTAGCACAGATACGCAGTATTTT.

The chain links TRBV5-1 to TRBJ1-2; 9 positions match TRBD1. Trimming at V came to 0 bases and at J to 7 bases, leaving 7 bases not matched to a gene. CDR3 length: 15 residues. Germline CDR1 and CDR2: SGHRS and YFSETQ. The DNA for the CDR3 is TGCGCCAGCAGCTTGGGGACAGGGGTCTCTAGTGGCTACACCTTC. Its translation is CASSLGTGVSSGYTF. The whole variable domain, filled in from reference TRBV5-1 and TRBJ1-2, reads KAGVTQTPRYLIKTRGQQVTLSCSPISGHRSVSWYQQTPGQGLQFLFEYFSETQRNKGNFPGRFSGRQFSNSRSEMNVSTLELGDSALYLCASSLGTGVSSGYTFGSGTRLTVV.

V usage is TRBV4-2 and J usage is TRBJ2-2; 7 nucleotides agree with TRBD1. The J segment lost 7 bases and the V segment lost 3 bases, leaving 5 bases of the junction unmatched. The CDR3 extends over 14 amino acids. Germline V lookup: CDR1 LGHNA, CDR2 YNFKEQ. CDR3 protein: CASSQWTGSGELFF. The CDR3 nucleotides read TGTGCCAGCAGCCAGTGGACAGGCAGCGGGGAGCTGTTTTTT.

The genes are TRBV9 and TRBJ2-1, with TRBD2 identical over 7 bases. Trimming cost V 1 base and J 5 bases; bases outside gene matches: 12. The germline V gene encodes CDR1 SGDLS and CDR2 YYNGEE. CDR3 size: 17 residues. In DNA, the CDR3 is TGTGCCAGCAGCGTAACCGGGGGAATTGGGGGGGACAATGAGCAGTTCTTC. The encoded protein is CASSVTGGIGGDNEQFF.